Following are 29 T cell receptor beta chains from one sample sequenced in a study of blood T cell repertoires in COVID-19. Sequencing used immunoSEQ multiplex PCR; TCRdb keeps in-frame clones, though not all of them. The repertoire holds 100,000 to 150,000 clones, with 70% to 90% as singletons. The material sequenced was peripheral blood. Receptor source: a man aged 50 to 60 with acute or convalescent COVID-19.

The chain joins TRBV20-1 to TRBJ1-2; unclear D gene. Germline lookup yields CDR1 DFQATT and CDR2 SNEGSKA (reference sequence). V was pared by 3 bases and J by 3 bases, with 14 bases between. The CDR3 spans 14 residues. CDR3 amino acids: CSASRSAGDYGYTF. DNA for the CDR3: TGCAGTGCTAGTCGTTCCGCCGGGGACTATGGCTACACCTTC.

The rearrangement uses TRBV5-1 and TRBJ1-2, with TRBD1 identical over 10 bases. The J segment lost 7 bases and the V segment lost 4 bases, leaving 10 bases of the junction unmatched. Germline V gene sequence: CDR1 SGHRS, CDR2 YFSETQ. CDR3 size: 15 residues. The CDR3 sequence is CASSDRDRGAAGYTF. For the CDR3, the DNA is TGCGCCAGCAGCGACCGGGACAGGGGCGCGGCTGGCTACACCTTC.

V usage is TRBV3-1 (or the pseudogene TRBV3-2) and J usage is TRBJ2-3; D possibly corresponds to TRBD1 (5 bases). V lost 5 bases and J lost 3, with 18 bases in between. Germline V lookup: CDR1 LGHDT, CDR2 YNNKEL (reference sequence). This CDR3 comprises 16 residues. DNA of the CDR3: TGTGCCAGCAGCATCAGGACAATCCCTGGGACAGATACGCAGTATTTT. Amino acids: CASSIRTIPGTDTQYF.

This sequence joins TRBV28 and TRBJ2-5; D unresolved. The germline V gene has CDR1 MDHEN and CDR2 SYDVKM. Trimming stripped 5 bases from V and 5 bases from J, with 18 bases between. CDR3 length equals 15 residues. In DNA form, the CDR3 reads TGTGCCAGCAGTCCCCCCTCGGGTCTCCGGGAGACCCAGTACTTC. As protein: CASSPPSGLRETQYF.

The chain recombines TRBV19 with TRBJ2-2; no firm D call. The CDR3 is 14 residues long. The germline V and J ends were trimmed by 4 bases and 7 bases, with 13 bases remaining between them. Germline V lookup: CDR1 LNHDA, CDR2 SQIVND (reference sequence). The CDR3, as DNA: TGTGCCAGTAGTAGACAATTGTCGTTCGGGGAGCTGTTTTTT. This codes for CASSRQLSFGELFF.

V usage is TRBV28 and J usage is TRBJ1-2, with TRBD1 matching 7 bases. CDR1 is MDHEN and CDR2 is SYDVKM in the germline V gene. V lost 5 bases, J lost 7 bases, and 7 bases stayed unmatched. CDR3 length: 13 residues. The CDR3 sequence: CASSNPHRGGYTF. The CDR3 DNA reads TGTGCCAGCAGTAACCCTCACAGGGGTGGCTACACCTTC.

This chain links TRBV5-1 with TRBJ1-1, with 9 bases that match TRBD1. The CDR3 has 13 residues. J was trimmed by 1 base and V by 7 bases; bases with no gene match: 2. CDR1 and CDR2 from the germline V gene are SGHRS and YFSETQ. CDR3 nucleotide sequence: TGCGCCAGCCGGACAGGGGAGAACACTGAAGCTTTCTTT. This codes for CASRTGENTEAFF. Looking up the rest from reference TRBV5-1 and TRBJ1-1 gives the full variable domain: KAGVTQTPRYLIKTRGQQVTLSCSPISGHRSVSWYQQTPGQGLQFLFEYFSETQRNKGNFPGRFSGRQFSNSRSEMNVSTLELGDSALYLCASRTGENTEAFFGQGTRLTVV.

The chain joins TRBV4-1 to TRBJ1-2; TRBD1 aligns across 8 bases. J lost 6 bases, V lost 5 bases, and 5 bases had no gene match. CDR1 is MGHRA, CDR2 YSYEKL, per germline. CDR3 size: 13 residues. In DNA form, the CDR3 reads TGCGCCAGCAGCGAGGACAGGGTAAATGGCTACACCTTC. Residues: CASSEDRVNGYTF.

This rearrangement joins TRBV19 to TRBJ2-1, with TRBD2 identical over 11 bases. Germline CDR1 and CDR2: LNHDA and SQIVND (reference sequence). This CDR3 region has 17 residues. The V segment lost 6 bases and the J segment 5 bases; nucleotides outside the gene matches: 12. CDR3 region: CASRVSGRAEPNNEQFF. CDR3 sequence (DNA): TGTGCCAGTAGAGTTAGCGGGAGGGCCGAACCAAACAATGAGCAGTTCTTC.

The V call is TRBV19, the J call TRBJ1-2, with unresolved D. CDR1 and CDR2 (germline): LNHDA, SQIVND (reference sequence). V was pared by 5 bases and J by 1 base, with 11 bases between. The CDR3 length is 14 residues. The CDR3: CASSPPGVNYGYTF. The CDR3 DNA is TGTGCCAGTAGTCCGCCGGGAGTTAACTATGGCTACACCTTC. Full variable domain (missing parts from reference TRBV19 and TRBJ1-2): DGGITQSPKYLFRKEGQNVTLSCEQNLNHDAMYWYRQDPGQGLRLIYYSQIVNDFQKGDIAEGYSVSREKKESFPLTVTSAQKNPTAFYLCASSPPGVNYGYTFGSGTRLTVV.

CDR3 region: CASSIAGGNNEQFF. The CDR3 nucleotides read TGTGCCAGTAGTATAGCGGGGGGAAACAATGAGCAGTTCTTC. J is TRBJ2-1 and V is TRBV19, with 7 bases that match TRBD2. This CDR3 spans 14 amino acids. Germline loops: CDR1 LNHDA, CDR2 SQIVND (reference sequence). With 1 base clipped from V and 5 bases from J, the junction kept 2 bases outside the gene matches.

CDR3 protein: CASSRAGSGGTQYF. The CDR3, as DNA: TGTGCCAGCAGCCGAGCAGGGTCAGGCGGGACCCAGTACTTC. The chain has TRBV3-1 (or the pseudogene TRBV3-2) and TRBJ2-5; the D gene is possibly TRBD1 (5 bases). V gave up 4 bases and J gave up 7 bases, with 16 bases separating them. This CDR3 spans 14 amino acids. Germline CDR1 reads LGHDT; CDR2 reads YNNKEL (reference sequence).

This chain links TRBV7-9 with TRBJ2-7; 10 positions agree with TRBD1. This CDR3 region has 15 residues. Germline V gene lookup returns CDR1 SEHNR and CDR2 FQNEAQ (reference sequence). The ends lost 0 bases at V and 3 bases at J; junction bases unmatched: 2. The CDR3 sequence is CASSLADRGVYEQYF. The DNA of the CDR3 is TGTGCCAGCAGCTTAGCGGACAGGGGGGTCTACGAGCAGTACTTC.

J is TRBJ2-2 and V is TRBV11-3, with D maybe TRBD2 (6 bases). Trimming pared 3 bases from V and 6 bases from J, leaving 11 bases between. CDR1 and CDR2 (germline): SGHNT, YENEEA. CDR3 size: 14 residues. Written as DNA, the CDR3 is TGTGCCAGCAGCTTCACCAGGGAGGCCGGGGAGCTGTTTTTT. Translating gives CASSFTREAGELFF.

The genes are TRBV2 and TRBJ1-1; D remains unclear. Germline-derived CDR1 and CDR2 are SNHLY and FYNNEI. V lost 4 bases and J 0 bases, leaving 9 bases between the germline ends. The CDR3 has 14 residues. CDR3 DNA: TGTGCCAGCAGTGTAGAGGCTATGAACACTGAAGCTTTCTTT. Protein: CASSVEAMNTEAFF.

The V gene is TRBV21-1, the J gene TRBJ1-5; whether TRBD1, the table's D call, matches the DNA was not checked. TRBV21-1 is annotated as a pseudogene. This CDR3 is built from 17 residues. As DNA, the CDR3 is TGTGCCAGCAGCAAAGCGAGGGACAGGGCTCTTAATCAGCCCCAGCATTTT. Amino acid sequence: CASSKARDRALNQPQHF.

CDR3 loop: CASNFLGQGNTEAFF. Written as DNA, the CDR3 is TGTGCCAGCAATTTTCTAGGACAGGGTAACACTGAAGCTTTCTTT. The chain uses TRBV2 and TRBJ1-1; 8 bases agree with TRBD1. The V gene end was trimmed by 7 bases and the J gene end by 2 bases; junction bases not matched to a gene: 9. Germline V gene sequence: CDR1 SNHLY, CDR2 FYNNEI. This CDR3 comprises 15 residues. The whole variable domain, remainder taken from reference TRBV2 and TRBJ1-1, is EPEVTQTPSHQVTQMGQEVILRCVPISNHLYFYWYRQILGQKVEFLVSFYNNEISEKSEIFDDQFSVERPDGSNFTLKIRSTKLEDSAMYFCASNFLGQGNTEAFFGQGTRLTVV.

V is TRBV2 and J is TRBJ2-1; 13 bases map to TRBD2. J was trimmed by 3 bases and V by 6 bases; bases with no gene match: 2. The CDR3 spans 15 residues. Germline V lookup: CDR1 SNHLY, CDR2 FYNNEI. CDR3: CASRGLAGNYNEQFF. The CDR3 bases are TGTGCCAGCAGGGGACTAGCGGGAAACTACAATGAGCAGTTCTTC. The full variable domain, rest sourced from reference TRBV2 and TRBJ2-1, is EPEVTQTPSHQVTQMGQEVILRCVPISNHLYFYWYRQILGQKVEFLVSFYNNEISEKSEIFDDQFSVERPDGSNFTLKIRSTKLEDSAMYFCASRGLAGNYNEQFFGPGTRLTVL.

The chain couples TRBV24-1 to TRBJ2-5; unclear D gene. Germline V lookup: CDR1 KGHDR, CDR2 SFDVKD. V was trimmed by 4 bases and J by 0 bases, leaving 8 bases between them. The CDR3 covers 14 residues. The CDR3 loop is CATSDVRDQETQYF. As DNA, the CDR3 is TGTGCCACCAGTGACGTACGGGACCAAGAGACCCAGTACTTC.

The chain joins TRBV7-2 to TRBJ1-5; TRBD1 matches at 10 bases. CDR3 length equals 14 residues. CDR1 and CDR2 (germline): SGHTA, FQGNSA. The CDR3 protein is CATVRDRGWGPQHF. The DNA for the CDR3 is TGTGCTACGGTCCGGGACAGGGGTTGGGGGCCCCAGCATTTT.

The chain carries TRBV28 and TRBJ1-5, with no clear D. CDR3 size: 12 residues. The germline V gene encodes CDR1 MDHEN and CDR2 SYDVKM. V shed 3 bases and J shed 7 bases, with 7 bases lying between them. The CDR3 coding sequence is TGTGCCAGCAGTTTCGGACTACAGCCCCAGCATTTT. Its translation is CASSFGLQPQHF.

The rearrangement joins TRBV6-5 to TRBJ1-6; D not certain. The V and J ends lost 3 bases and 14 bases respectively, with 14 bases between them. The CDR3 totals 13 residues. Germline V gives CDR1 MNHEY, CDR2 SVGAGI. CDR3 amino acids: CASSYSLGEALHF. The DNA for the CDR3 is TGTGCCAGCAGTTATTCGCTAGGAGAGGCCCTCCACTTT.

This clone has a single count. J is TRBJ2-3 and V is TRBV3-1 (or the pseudogene TRBV3-2); TRBD2 might be the D (6 bases). The CDR3 loop spans 15 amino acids. The V and J ends lost 1 base and 6 bases respectively, with 14 bases between them. Germline V lookup: CDR1 LGHDT, CDR2 YNNKEL (reference sequence). Written as DNA, the CDR3 is TGTGCCAGCAGCCAAGGGGCCGGGAGTTGGGATACGCAGTATTTT. Residues: CASSQGAGSWDTQYF.

The chain uses TRBV28 and TRBJ2-2; possible D gene TRBD1, 5 bases. Germline V gene data show CDR1 as MDHEN and CDR2 as SYDVKM. V lost 6 bases to trimming and J lost 13 bases, with 24 bases between them. The CDR3 totals 15 residues. The DNA for the CDR3 is TGTGCCAGCAGCGTTAGACAGATGGATATCCGTGGGCTGTTTTTT. Translated: CASSVRQMDIRGLFF.

J is TRBJ2-3 and V is TRBV7-2; TRBD1 is a possible D gene (6 bases). Per germline, CDR1 SGHTA and CDR2 FQGNSA. V dropped 3 bases and J dropped 1 base, with 11 bases sitting between them. The CDR3 covers 15 residues. Written as DNA, the CDR3 is TGTGCCAGCAGCTTGACAGGTCACGGCACAGATACGCAGTATTTT. This codes for CASSLTGHGTDTQYF.

The chain combines TRBV4-1 with TRBJ1-3, with 7 nucleotides matching TRBD1. Per the germline V gene, CDR1 is MGHRA and CDR2 is YSYEKL. The CDR3 is made up of 18 amino acids. Germline trimming cut 4 bases from V and 3 bases from J; bases unmatched to any gene: 15. CDR3 nucleotides: TGCGCCAGCAGCCCGTCGTCAGGGGGGCTAGGATTTGGAAACACCATATATTTT. Amino acid sequence: CASSPSSGGLGFGNTIYF.

The V call is TRBV19, the J call TRBJ2-2, with 9 bases lining up with TRBD1. Germline assignment: CDR1 LNHDA and CDR2 SQIVND (reference sequence). With V trimmed by 9 bases and J by 0 bases, 8 bases remained unmatched. The CDR3 covers 16 residues. The CDR3 nucleotides are TGTGCCAGCTTGGACAGGGGTTACGCGAACACCGGGGAGCTGTTTTTT. Residues: CASLDRGYANTGELFF. Drawing the rest from reference TRBV19 and TRBJ2-2, the complete variable domain is DGGITQSPKYLFRKEGQNVTLSCEQNLNHDAMYWYRQDPGQGLRLIYYSQIVNDFQKGDIAEGYSVSREKKESFPLTVTSAQKNPTAFYLCASLDRGYANTGELFFGEGSRLTVL.

This chain links TRBV18 with TRBJ2-7; D possibly corresponds to TRBD2 (5 bases). The CDR3 has 14 amino acids. V gave up 6 bases and J gave up 5 bases, with 17 bases separating them. CDR1 KGHSH and CDR2 LQKENI come from the germline V gene. The CDR3 nucleotides are TGTGCCAGCTCTCTTCACAAAGGAGGCGACGAGCAGTACTTC. Amino acids: CASSLHKGGDEQYF. Full variable domain (rest looked up from reference TRBV18 and TRBJ2-7): NAGVMQNPRHLVRRRGQEARLRCSPMKGHSHVYWYRQLPEEGLKFMVYLQKENIIDESGMPKERFSAEFPKEGPSILRIQQVVRGDSAAYFCASSLHKGGDEQYFGPGTRLTVT.

The chain couples TRBV28 to TRBJ2-7; 12 nucleotides line up with TRBD1. Germline V gene sequence: CDR1 MDHEN, CDR2 SYDVKM. V gave up 7 bases and J gave up 3 bases; unmatched junction bases: 4. The CDR3 runs 14 residues. CDR3 residues: CASTGQGAYYEQYF. As DNA, the CDR3 is TGTGCCAGCACGGGACAGGGGGCTTACTACGAGCAGTACTTC.